Included here is one T cell receptor beta chain sequence, with context. With a constant-region primer, TCR beta cDNA was made from 450 to 500 ng of total RNA. Modified slightly, ARM-PCR produced TCR beta libraries over three nested multiplex PCR rounds. With TRBV1-TRBV30 forward primers and a C-beta reverse primer, the first two PCR rounds were run for approximately 9 cycles each. One entry per CDR3 protein, called by TCRdb with MiXCR from the multiplex PCR reads. The sample consists of 60,000 or so distinct CDR3 sequences, around 64% of them appearing once. These data belong to a study of tumor-infiltrating lymphocytes in primary liver carcinoma. Total RNA and DNA came together from around 20-30 mg of bulk tissue without cell sorting. J gave up 5 bases and V 4 bases, and 8 bases lay outside the gene matches. Germline V gene lookup returns CDR1 LGHNA and CDR2 YNFKEQ. The CDR3 consists of 14 residues.

The sample was liver tumor tissue from sampling region 2. Indicated subset: tumor region T2, inferior pole. V gene TRBV4-2 combines with J gene TRBJ2-7; the match to TRBD1 covers 7 bases. The receptor was isolated from a man in his forties with primary liver carcinoma and hepatitis B virus infection. DNA of the CDR3: TGTGCCAGCAGCCGACATCGAGGGGGCCACGAGCAGTACTTC. Its translation: CASSRHRGGHEQYF.